These T cell receptor beta chains were read from a single sample in a study of T-cell memory formation after mild COVID-19. One entry per CDR3 protein results from TCRdb running MiXCR on the 5' RACE reads. Among 400,000 to 500,000 distinct CDR3 sequences listed, 15% to 25% were seen once. Sequenced sample: PBMCs or a T cell subset sorted from them (not recorded which). These receptors were taken from an adult woman who had mild COVID-19 (a few samples of this study predate the infection). Cell type and time point are not known. CDR3s include the opening cysteine and the closing phenylalanine or tryptophan. D genes are given only for firm matches. Expanded clones get a size class; other rows say once, few or many, or leave the size out.

clone size	V gene	D gene	J gene	CDR3 DNA	CDR3 protein
.	TRBV7-2	.	TRBJ2-5	TGTGCCAGCACCTTCCTCCCCCCGGCAGGGCGGGAGACCCAGTACTTC	CASTFLPPAGRETQYF
.	TRBV5-1	TRBD1	TRBJ1-1	TGCGCCAGCAGCTCCCGGGACAGGGTCACGCGGGGGACTGAAGCTTTCTTT	CASSSRDRVTRGTEAFF
.	TRBV24-1	TRBD1	TRBJ2-7	TGTGCCACCAGTGACCCGGGACAGGCCTACGAGCAGTACTTC	CATSDPGQAYEQYF
.	TRBV7-2	.	TRBJ2-2	TGTGCCAGCAGCCCCAAAAGGGGGGTTTGGGGTGGGACCGGGGAGCTGTTTTTT	CASSPKRGVWGGTGELFF
.	TRBV5-1	TRBD1	TRBJ2-3	TGCGCCAGCAGCTTGGTGGGACAGGGTGAGGCCGATACGCAGTATTTT	CASSLVGQGEADTQYF
few	TRBV7-9	TRBD1	TRBJ1-5	TGTGCCAGCAGCCCTGGGACAGGATTTAGCAATCAGCCCCAGCATTTT	CASSPGTGFSNQPQHF
few	TRBV6-6	.	TRBJ2-5	TGTGCCAGCAGCCCGGGGGGCCAGCGACCAAACCAAGAGACCCAGTACTTC	CASSPGGQRPNQETQYF
.	TRBV18	TRBD1	TRBJ2-7	TGTGCCAGCTCACCCTCGGGACAGGGGGTAAACGACGAGCAGTACTTC	CASSPSGQGVNDEQYF
.	TRBV20-1	.	TRBJ2-2	TGCAGTGCTAGAGTATGGGGGACCGGGGAGCTGTTTTTT	CSARVWGTGELFF
.	TRBV2	TRBD2	TRBJ2-5	TGTGCCAGCAGTGAAGGGCTAGCGGGTCGGATTAAAGAGACCCAGTACTTC	CASSEGLAGRIKETQYF
few	TRBV20-1	TRBD2	TRBJ2-2	TGCAGTGCTCCCTACCGGGGGAGGGCCGGGGAGCTGTTTTTT	CSAPYRGRAGELFF
few	TRBV4-3	.	TRBJ2-7	TGCGCCAGCAGCCAAGATCCGGGACCAGTCTACGAGCAGTACTTC	CASSQDPGPVYEQYF
few	TRBV6-5	.	TRBJ2-1	TGTGCCAGCAAAGACGGGACCTCCTACAATGAGCAGTTCTTC	CASKDGTSYNEQFF
.	TRBV6-2/TRBV6-3	.	TRBJ2-7	TGTGCCAGCATCAAGAGGGGTGGAAGGAGCTCCTACGAGCAGTACTTC	CASIKRGGRSSYEQYF
.	TRBV24-1	.	TRBJ2-7	TGTGCCACCAGTGCACTCGATGGTGAGCAGTACTTC	CATSALDGEQYF
few	TRBV7-9	.	TRBJ2-6	TGTGCCAGCAGCCATTGGCGCTCTGGGGCCAACGTCCTGACTTTC	CASSHWRSGANVLTF
.	TRBV7-9	.	TRBJ2-1	TGTGCCAGCAGCATCACAGTGTCTGAGCAGTTCTTC	CASSITVSEQFF
.	TRBV7-6	TRBD2	TRBJ2-3	TGTGCCAGCAGCTTAGCTAGCGGGGGATACACAGATACGCAGTATTTT	CASSLASGGYTDTQYF
once	TRBV7-9	.	TRBJ1-1	TGTGCCAGCAGCGTCGTAGGTTTGGGGAGCACTGAAGCTTTCTTT	CASSVVGLGSTEAFF
.	TRBV20-1	.	TRBJ1-5	TGCAGTGCCCGCACGGGCAATCAGCCCCAGCATTTT	CSARTGNQPQHF
many	TRBV29-1	.	TRBJ2-5	TGCAGCGTTGATATGAGTCAGCAAAAAGAGACCCAGTACTTC	CSVDMSQQKETQYF
few	TRBV19	TRBD1	TRBJ2-7	TGTGCCAGTAGCAACTGGACAGGGGGAGGCGAGCAGTACTTC	CASSNWTGGGEQYF
many	TRBV12-3/TRBV12-4	.	TRBJ2-1	TGTGCCAGCAGTTTAGCGGCAGCGGGTGAGCAGTTCTTC	CASSLAAAGEQFF